This is a list of T cell receptor beta chains from one sample in a study of post-analysis software for immune sequencing data. TCRdb analysed the PCR reads with MiXCR anew, one entry per CDR3 protein. The table shows 820,000 or so distinct CDR3 sequences, with roughly 50% occurring only once. Material for sequencing was blood. These receptor sequences come from a girl aged 5-17 years with multiple sclerosis. CDR3s include the opening cysteine and the closing phenylalanine or tryptophan. A D gene is named only where the DNA matches it firmly. A row's size may be missing; if present it is once, few, many or a size class.

j_gene,v_gene,d_gene,abundance,CDR3aa,CDR3nt
TRBJ2-7,TRBV3-1,TRBD1,-,CASSQDSRQGFHEQYF,TGTGCCAGCAGCCAAGATTCCCGACAGGGGTTCCACGAGCAGTACTTC
TRBJ2-3,TRBV29-1,TRBD1,-,CSVETGGNTDTQYF,TGCAGCGTTGAGACAGGGGGAAACACAGATACGCAGTATTTT
TRBJ2-7,TRBV5-1,-,once,CASRPPGFSSYEQYF,TGCGCCAGCAGACCCCCGGGTTTCAGCTCCTACGAGCAGTACTTC
TRBJ2-1,TRBV11-2,-,few,CASSLVRVVYSYNEQFF,TGTGCCAGCAGCTTAGTACGGGTGGTTTACTCCTACAATGAGCAGTTCTTC
TRBJ2-1,TRBV14,-,-,CASSQGGLLRPNEQFF,TGTGCCAGCAGCCAAGGTGGACTTCTCAGACCCAATGAGCAGTTCTTC
TRBJ2-7,TRBV18,TRBD1,-,CASSEGTANSYEQYF,TGTGCCAGCTCCGAGGGGACAGCTAACTCCTACGAGCAGTACTTC
TRBJ2-3,TRBV20-1,-,-,CSARKQGRNLDTQYF,TGCAGTGCACGGAAACAGGGCCGCAATCTAGATACGCAGTATTTT
TRBJ2-1,TRBV6-5,TRBD2,few,CASSYVTSARSYNEQFF,TGTGCCAGCAGTTACGTGACTAGCGCCCGCTCCTACAATGAGCAGTTCTTC
TRBJ2-3,TRBV29-1,TRBD2,-,CSVEGGGRASDTQYF,TGCAGCGTTGAAGGCGGCGGGAGGGCTTCTGATACGCAGTATTTT
TRBJ2-5,TRBV9,-,-,CASSVASEETQYF,TGTGCCAGCAGCGTAGCGTCAGAAGAGACCCAGTACTTC
TRBJ2-7,TRBV15,TRBD1,few,CATSGESGTGTYEQYF,TGTGCCACCAGCGGCGAAAGCGGGACAGGGACCTACGAGCAGTACTTC
TRBJ2-7,TRBV29-1,-,few,CSVEFSRGYEQYF,TGCAGCGTTGAATTTTCTCGAGGTTACGAGCAGTACTTC
TRBJ2-7,TRBV29-1,TRBD2,-,CSVRPASGSAYEQYF,TGCAGCGTCCGACCGGCTAGCGGGAGCGCCTACGAGCAGTACTTC
TRBJ1-4,TRBV7-4,-,-,CASRAGEKLFF,TGTGCCAGCAGGGCGGGCGAAAAACTGTTTTTT
TRBJ2-1,TRBV12-3/TRBV12-4,-,once,CASSLALGEAGLHEQFF,TGTGCCAGCAGTTTAGCCCTAGGGGAAGCTGGACTCCATGAGCAGTTCTTC
TRBJ2-5,TRBV6-5,TRBD2,few,CASSPTSGSGEQYF,TGTGCCAGCAGTCCGACTAGCGGGAGTGGTGAGCAGTACTTC
TRBJ2-1,TRBV20-1,TRBD2,-,CSARGGDYYNEQFF,TGCAGTGCTAGGGGAGGGGACTATTACAATGAGCAGTTCTTC
TRBJ1-2,TRBV6-5,-,few,CASGAAGDYGYTF,TGTGCCAGCGGGGCCGCTGGCGACTATGGCTACACCTTC
TRBJ2-3,TRBV7-9,-,-,CASSLDSWTDTQYF,TGTGCCAGCAGCTTAGACTCTTGGACAGATACGCAGTATTTT
TRBJ1-2,TRBV6-6,TRBD1,few,CASSRDRADGYTF,TGTGCCAGCAGTCGAGACAGGGCGGATGGCTACACCTTC
TRBJ2-7,TRBV20-1,TRBD2,-,CSAQLAGVTYEQYF,TGCAGTGCTCAGCTAGCGGGAGTCACCTACGAGCAGTACTTC
TRBJ2-1,TRBV5-1,TRBD2,few,CASSLEAVLAGPANEQFF,TGCGCCAGCAGCTTGGAAGCGGTCCTAGCGGGACCAGCCAATGAGCAGTTCTTC
TRBJ2-5,TRBV7-3,-,-,CASSPAGTLLQETQYF,TGTGCCAGCAGCCCGGCGGGGACACTATTACAAGAGACCCAGTACTTC
TRBJ2-1,TRBV5-1,TRBD2,-,CASSLGGTSGRPPNEQFF,TGCGCCAGCAGCTTGGGTGGGACTAGCGGGAGACCCCCCAATGAGCAGTTCTTC
TRBJ2-1,TRBV7-2,TRBD1,few,CASSGVTGGYNEQFF,TGTGCCAGCAGCGGAGTCACAGGGGGTTACAATGAGCAGTTCTTC
TRBJ2-7,TRBV7-2,TRBD2,many,CASSLGGGAYEQYF,TGTGCCAGCAGCTTGGGCGGGGGGGCTTACGAGCAGTACTTC
TRBJ2-1,TRBV29-1,-,-,CSVEGYPNEQFF,TGCAGCGTTGAGGGCTACCCCAATGAGCAGTTCTTC
TRBJ2-7,TRBV4-1,TRBD2,-,CASSQGVTSGIPYEQYF,TGCGCCAGCAGCCAAGGGGTGACTAGCGGCATTCCCTACGAGCAGTACTTC
TRBJ1-4,TRBV7-9,-,-,CASVQGAEKLFF,TGTGCCAGCGTGCAGGGAGCTGAAAAACTGTTTTTT
TRBJ1-5,TRBV28,-,-,CAGSFGTGLANQPQHF,TGTGCCGGCAGTTTTGGCACAGGATTGGCCAATCAGCCCCAGCATTTT
TRBJ2-3,TRBV5-1,TRBD1,few,CASSWGQGVTDTQYF,TGCGCCAGCAGCTGGGGACAGGGGGTAACAGATACGCAGTATTTT
TRBJ2-1,TRBV7-9,TRBD2,few,CASSSPGREALEQFF,TGTGCCAGCAGCTCCCCCGGGCGGGAGGCGCTAGAGCAGTTCTTC
TRBJ2-1,TRBV2,TRBD1,-,CASSAAGQGQFF,TGTGCCAGCAGTGCGGCGGGACAGGGGCAGTTCTTC
TRBJ2-5,TRBV5-1,TRBD2,-,CASRNSGRARQETQYF,TGCGCCAGCAGAAATAGCGGGAGGGCTAGACAAGAGACCCAGTACTTC
TRBJ2-5,TRBV15,TRBD2,-,CATSRLAGVQETQYF,TGTGCCACCAGCAGACTAGCGGGAGTCCAAGAGACCCAGTACTTC
TRBJ2-2,TRBV20-1,-,many,CSARDQGKDSGELFF,TGCAGTGCTAGAGATCAGGGGAAGGATTCCGGGGAGCTGTTTTTT
TRBJ2-3,TRBV20-1,TRBD2,once,CSARAHGTSGRPTQYF,TGCAGTGCTAGAGCCCACGGGACTAGCGGACGCCCCACGCAGTATTTT
TRBJ1-4,TRBV3-1,-,-,CASSQNGLNNEKLFF,TGTGCCAGCAGCCAAAACGGGCTCAACAATGAAAAACTGTTTTTT
TRBJ1-5,TRBV20-1,TRBD1,-,CSAGTAGGQPQHF,TGCAGTGCAGGGACAGCCGGAGGTCAGCCCCAGCATTTT
TRBJ2-5,TRBV12-3/TRBV12-4,-,-,CASSYFPEQEQYF,TGTGCCAGCAGTTATTTCCCCGAGCAAGAGCAGTACTTC
TRBJ2-3,TRBV7-2,-,-,CASSLELAEDTQYF,TGTGCCAGCAGCTTAGAACTAGCAGAAGATACGCAGTATTTT
TRBJ2-5,TRBV5-1,TRBD2,-,CASSLMGTSLDSEQYF,TGCGCCAGCAGCTTAATGGGGACTAGCTTAGACTCGGAGCAGTACTTC
TRBJ1-2,TRBV20-1,TRBD1,few,CSAARDRAYGYTF,TGCAGTGCTGCCCGGGACAGGGCCTATGGCTACACCTTC
TRBJ2-2,TRBV9,-,-,CASSYVGDGELFF,TGTGCCAGCAGCTACGTGGGCGACGGGGAGCTGTTTTTT
TRBJ1-5,TRBV12-3/TRBV12-4,-,-,CASSFAGPSGQPQHF,TGTGCCAGCAGTTTCGCGGGGCCTAGTGGGCAGCCCCAGCATTTT